This TCR beta chain was captured in a study of OX40 agonist ivuxolimab in advanced cancers. Assay: immunoSEQ multiplex PCR; the TCRdb copy retains only in-frame clones and omits some. The sample shows tens of thousands of clones, about four fifths of them seen only once. V gave up 3 bases and J gave up 6 bases, with 13 bases separating them. The germline V gene has CDR1 SGDLS and CDR2 YYNGEE. CDR3 size: 14 residues. The J gene is TRBJ2-1, the V gene TRBV9, with unresolved D. Sequences were derived from CD4+ or CD8+ T cells sorted from blood, sampled in a trial of the OX40 agonist ivuxolimab. The TCR originated in an adult with an advanced solid tumor such as melanoma, head and neck, liver or kidney cancer. The CDR3: CASSEGSKANEQFF. The CDR3 DNA reads TGTGCCAGCAGCGAAGGTAGTAAGGCCAATGAGCAGTTCTTC.